A single sample is the source of the 16 T cell receptor beta chains below, sequenced in a study of Ad26.COV2.S vaccination and SARS-CoV-2 variants. Method: immunoSEQ multiplex PCR; TCRdb's copy keeps in-frame clones and lacks some. Among under 250,000 clones listed, 70% to 90% were seen once. Treatment specified: about 20 received Ad26.COV2.S at low or high dose, single or two shots; roughly five received placebo; per-sample allocation not given. The investigators took samples on day 63 after the first vaccine or placebo injection. This specimen was peripheral blood, taken in a trial of Ad26.COV2.S vaccine versus placebo. The receptors derive from a person aged 18-65 years who received the Ad26.COV2.S COVID-19 vaccine or a placebo.

In its sample, this clone was seen once. The J gene is TRBJ2-7, the V gene TRBV11-3; 8 nucleotides agree with TRBD2. The CDR3 has 16 residues. V was clipped by 1 base and J by 3 bases; unmatched bases: 8. Germline lookup yields CDR1 SGHNT and CDR2 YENEEA. CDR3 amino acids: CASSLVVREGRYEQYV. Written as DNA, the CDR3 is TGTGCCAGCAGCTTAGTGGTACGGGAGGGCCGCTACGAGCAGTACGTC.

V is TRBV7-9 and J is TRBJ1-1; no clear D gene. The germline CDR1 and CDR2 sequences are SEHNR and FQNEAQ (reference sequence). The CDR3 consists of 15 residues. Trimming removed 5 bases at V and 4 bases at J, with 17 bases between. CDR3 DNA: TGTGCCAGCAGCGGGTCAGCGGTTGGGATCACTGAAGCTTTCTTT. This translates into CASSGSAVGITEAFF.

Here the CDR3 DNA reads TGTGCCAGCAGCTTACACAGGGTTCTGGGAAACACCATATATTTT. Amino acids: CASSLHRVLGNTIYF. The J gene is TRBJ1-3, the V gene TRBV7-8, with D tentatively TRBD1 (6 bases). The length of the CDR3 is 15 residues. In germline, CDR1 is SGHVS, CDR2 FQNEAQ. Trimming removed 2 bases from V and 4 bases from J, with 12 bases in between. Based on the CDR3 plus reference TRBV7-8 and TRBJ1-3, the full variable domain is GAGVSQSPRYKVAKRGQDVALRCDPISGHVSLFWYQQALGQGPEFLTYFQNEAQLDKSGLPSDRFFAERPEGSVSTLKIQRTQQEDSAVYLCASSLHRVLGNTIYFGEGSWLTVV.

J is TRBJ1-1 and V is TRBV6-2 or TRBV6-3, with D possibly being TRBD1 (6 bases). CDR3 length: 15 amino acids. Germline-derived CDR1 and CDR2 are MNHEY and SVGEGT. Trimming stripped 5 bases from V and 0 bases from J, with 13 bases between. The CDR3 nucleotides read TGTGCCAGCAGTCGCCGGACAGAGCTGAACACTGAAGCTTTCTTT. Residues: CASSRRTELNTEAFF.

This rearrangement joins TRBV15 to TRBJ2-5; 9 bases map to TRBD2. This CDR3 is 17 amino acids long. Germline V gene data show CDR1 as LNHNV and CDR2 as YYDKDF (reference sequence). Trimming removed 0 bases from V and 1 base from J; junction bases left unmatched: 6. The CDR3 is CATSRDLSGGLQETQYF. CDR3 DNA sequence: TGTGCCACCAGCAGAGATCTCAGCGGGGGGCTCCAAGAGACCCAGTACTTC.

V is TRBV6-6 and J is TRBJ1-3; D remains unclear. V was trimmed by 7 bases and J by 4 bases, leaving 14 bases between them. Germline CDR1 reads MNHNY; CDR2 reads SVGAGI (reference sequence). The CDR3 runs 14 residues. The CDR3 is CASTSRVSGNTIYF. The DNA for the CDR3 is TGTGCCAGCACCTCTCGAGTTTCCGGAAACACCATATATTTT.

This rearrangement joins TRBV10-3 to TRBJ1-2, with D maybe TRBD1 (6 bases). The CDR3 loop spans 15 amino acids. Germline lookup yields CDR1 ENHRY and CDR2 SYGVKD. V was shortened by 9 bases and J by 0 bases, with 17 bases between the two germline ends. CDR3 in DNA: TGTGCCATTCGACAGGACTCAGGAGCTAACTATGGCTACACCTTC. The encoded protein is CAIRQDSGANYGYTF.

The V gene is TRBV5-5, the J gene TRBJ2-2; D might be TRBD1 or TRBD2, each matching 6 bases. Deletions cut 0 bases from V and 5 bases from J, with 23 bases between. This CDR3 is 19 amino acids long. Germline V gives CDR1 SGHKS, CDR2 YYEKEE (reference sequence). Here the CDR3 reads CASSLAGLGGPSRTGELFF. The CDR3, as DNA: TGTGCCAGCAGCTTGGCAGGATTAGGGGGGCCAAGCCGGACCGGGGAGCTGTTTTTT.

The chain has TRBV7-9 and TRBJ2-5; D may correspond to TRBD1 or TRBD2 (6 bases each). The CDR3 runs to 16 residues. V was pared by 4 bases and J by 5 bases, with 20 bases between. From germline, CDR1 is SEHNR and CDR2 FQNEAQ (reference sequence). The DNA of the CDR3 is TGTGCCAGCAGCTCCCAAGGGGGGTTCTACAGGGAGACCCAGTACTTC. Translation: CASSSQGGFYRETQYF.

The chain is built from TRBV2 and TRBJ2-1; 8 bases align to TRBD2. Germline assignment: CDR1 SNHLY and CDR2 FYNNEI. V dropped 6 bases and J dropped 9; count of bases not matched to a gene: 10. The CDR3 is 14 amino acids. In DNA form, the CDR3 reads TGTGCCAGCAGCACAAAGCGGGAGACGGCTGAGCAGTTCTTC. Translation: CASSTKRETAEQFF.

The rearrangement uses TRBV11-2 and TRBJ2-3; 7 positions agree with TRBD2. Per the germline V gene, CDR1 is SGHAT and CDR2 is FQNNGV. J lost 2 bases, V lost 1 base, and 3 bases had no gene match. The CDR3 sequence is 15 residues long. The CDR3 reads CASSLGGLDTDTQYF. The CDR3 region has the DNA TGTGCCAGCAGCTTAGGAGGACTAGACACAGATACGCAGTATTTT.

This rearrangement joins TRBV6-2 or TRBV6-3 to TRBJ1-2; D ambiguous. V lost 3 bases to trimming and J lost 2 bases, with 7 bases between them. Germline assignment: CDR1 MNHEY and CDR2 SVGEGT. This CDR3 contains 13 residues. The CDR3 is CASSYTRNYGYTF. DNA of the CDR3: TGTGCCAGCAGTTATACACGGAACTATGGCTACACCTTC.

The chain combines TRBV19 with TRBJ1-3; D might be TRBD1 (6 bases). The CDR3 extends over 14 amino acids. With 4 bases removed from V and 1 base from J, the gap between germline ends came to 8 bases. CDR1 is LNHDA, CDR2 SQIVND, per germline (reference sequence). This chain's CDR3 is CASSNTGSGNTIYF. CDR3 DNA: TGTGCCAGTAGTAATACAGGGTCTGGAAACACCATATATTTT. Combining the CDR3 with reference TRBV19 and TRBJ1-3 gives the whole variable domain DGGITQSPKYLFRKEGQNVTLSCEQNLNHDAMYWYRQDPGQGLRLIYYSQIVNDFQKGDIAEGYSVSREKKESFPLTVTSAQKNPTAFYLCASSNTGSGNTIYFGEGSWLTVV.

This sequence joins TRBV30 and TRBJ2-1; 11 bases map to TRBD2. Per germline, CDR1 GTSNPN and CDR2 SVGIG (reference sequence). This CDR3 comprises 15 residues. With 2 bases clipped from V and 7 bases from J, the junction kept 7 bases outside the gene matches. As DNA, the CDR3 is TGTGCCTGGAGTCCCCTAGCGGGAGGAGGTAATGAGCAGTTCTTC. It is translated as CAWSPLAGGGNEQFF.

V is TRBV4-3 and J is TRBJ2-7; D is tentatively TRBD1 or TRBD2 (5 bases each). CDR3 length: 17 residues. The germline CDR1 and CDR2 sequences are LGHNA and YSLEER. Trimming took off 3 bases at V and 7 bases at J, with 25 bases between the two ends. In DNA, the CDR3 is TGCGCCAGCAGCCAGGGCTCCGGGACGGATCCCCGAGGAGAGCAGTACGTC. This translates into CASSQGSGTDPRGEQYV.

The count of this clone is one. J is TRBJ2-1 and V is TRBV6-5; 10 bases match TRBD2. The V segment lost 6 bases and the J segment 6 bases; nucleotides outside the gene matches: 8. Germline V gives CDR1 MNHEY, CDR2 SVGAGI. The CDR3 has 15 amino acids. The CDR3 nucleotides are TGTGCCAGCAGATTTACTAGCGGGAAGTTCAATGAGCAGTTCTTC. It codes for CASRFTSGKFNEQFF.